This T cell receptor beta chain stems from a study of blood T cell repertoires in COVID-19. Study information: Sites in the United States, Italy and Spain provided acute and convalescent COVID-19 samples. The analysed material was cDNA or gDNA that came from T cells, B-cell-depleted T cells, or PBMCs.

Original methodology: Nucleated cell number was recorded as an estimate derived from reference gene primer amplification. Only in-frame clones appear in the TCRdb table, and some are missing; sequencing was by immunoSEQ multiplex PCR. Clone size and the V and J calls come from that table; the DNA yielded D and trimming. The data contain some 140,000 clones, approximately 80% of them singletons. This TCR was recovered from a man older than 75 with acute or convalescent COVID-19. The material sequenced was peripheral blood.

CDR3 sequence (DNA): TGTGCCAGCAGCCTGGGGGACAGGGGTTATAGCAATCAGCCCCAGCATTTT. Its protein product is CASSLGDRGYSNQPQHF. The chain carries TRBV21-1 and TRBJ1-5; TRBD1 was called by the table and not checked on the DNA. TRBV21-1 is shown as a pseudogene. The length of the CDR3 is 17 residues.